A few counts support the clone carrying this T cell receptor beta chain. Its antigen is not known. The read ends 3 residues early relative to the CDR3; the germline J gene fills the gap. Only in-frame clones appear in the TCRdb table, and some are missing; sequencing was by immunoSEQ multiplex PCR. Listed here are approximately 26,000 clones without any singletons, the top ten holding approximately 3.1%. This sample is part of a study of T cell clonality in common variable immunodeficiency. This CDR3 has 14 amino acids. Germline V gene lookup returns CDR1 SGHRS and CDR2 YFSETQ. The junction had 6 bases not matched to a gene; V was cut back by 3 bases and J by 3 bases. General observations from the study: Fewer deletions and N-nucleotide insertions were reportedly seen in common variable immunodeficiency TCR beta sequences.

The chain employs TRBV5-1 and TRBJ2-7; 7 bases fit TRBD1. This TCR was sampled from a human donor with common variable immunodeficiency. Sample: peripheral blood mononuclear cells. The CDR3 reads CASSYDRAGYEQYF. Partial CDR3 DNA: TGCGCCAGCAGCTACGACAGGGCCGGCTACGAG.